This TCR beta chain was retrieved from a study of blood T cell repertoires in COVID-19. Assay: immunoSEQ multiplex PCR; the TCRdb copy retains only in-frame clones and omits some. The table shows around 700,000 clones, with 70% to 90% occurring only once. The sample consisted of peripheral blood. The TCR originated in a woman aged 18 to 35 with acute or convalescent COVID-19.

The CDR3 loop reads CSVEKGGTEAFF. DNA of the CDR3: TGCAGCGTTGAAAAGGGAGGCACTGAAGCTTTCTTT. The V and J genes are TRBV29-1 and TRBJ1-1; D unresolved. The CDR3 is made up of 12 amino acids. The germline V gene has CDR1 SQVTM and CDR2 ANQGSEA. The V end was cut by 2 bases, the J end by 4 bases, with 8 bases between.